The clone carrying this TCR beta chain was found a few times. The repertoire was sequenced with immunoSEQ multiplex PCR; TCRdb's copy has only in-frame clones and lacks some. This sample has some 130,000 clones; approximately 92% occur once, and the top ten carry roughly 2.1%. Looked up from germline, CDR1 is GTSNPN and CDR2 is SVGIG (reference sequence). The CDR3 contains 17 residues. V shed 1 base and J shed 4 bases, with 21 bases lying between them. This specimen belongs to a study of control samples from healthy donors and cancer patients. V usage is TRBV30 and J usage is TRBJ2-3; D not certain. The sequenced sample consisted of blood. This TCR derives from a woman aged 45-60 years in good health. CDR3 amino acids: CAWSDPLGLKNADTQYF. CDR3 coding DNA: TGTGCCTGGAGTGACCCCCTCGGCCTCAAAAACGCAGATACGCAGTATTTT.